This T cell receptor (beta chain) emerged from a study of blood T cell repertoires in COVID-19. Study background: Donors in the United States, Italy and Spain gave samples during acute or convalescent COVID-19. T cells, B-cell-depleted T cells, or PBMCs provided the cDNA or gDNA that served as material.

Original methodology: Reference gene primer amplification in the assay estimated nucleated cell counts. Assay: immunoSEQ multiplex PCR; the TCRdb copy retains only in-frame clones and omits some. V and J calls and clone size follow that table, whereas D and trimming were derived from the DNA. The table includes roughly 280,000 clones, less than 90% detected once. The TCR comes from a man aged 55 to 70 with acute or convalescent COVID-19. The material sequenced was peripheral blood.

CDR3 sequence: CASRGQGATNEKLFF. The CDR3 bases are TGCGCCAGCAGGGGACAGGGGGCAACTAATGAAAAACTGTTTTTT. The J gene is TRBJ1-4, the V gene TRBV5-1, with 11 bases matching TRBD1. J gave up 0 bases and V 5 bases, and 0 bases lay outside the gene matches. Germline V gene data show CDR1 as SGHRS and CDR2 as YFSETQ. CDR3 size: 15 residues.